These 13 T cell receptor beta chains came from one sample sequenced in a study of CD8+CD57+ T cells in acquired aplastic anemia (dated by TCRdb to the late 2010s). The instrument was an Illumina HiSeq 2000. TCR beta VDJ combination and CDR3 sequence profiling used genomic DNA as the template. Clones were called with MiXCR by TCRdb after fastp trimmed the public reads at Q25, and only in-frame beta chains were retained. Every entry covers one CDR3 protein and lists the most common genes and DNA from its rows. This sample comprises 200,000 to 300,000 distinct CDR3 sequences, roughly 82% of them detected only once. The ten most abundant clones make up around 40% of the sample. The patients picked for sequencing were ones in whom flow cytometry had shown an expansion of CD8+CD57+ cells. Sequenced input: sorted CD4+, CD8+, or CD8+CD57+ T cells (not recorded which) from PBMCs. These receptors all stem from a human donor with aplastic anemia.

Notes on this clonotype: Germline and junction disagree at one end, which may indicate a read error. This chain connects TRBV9 to TRBJ1-4; D may be TRBD1 (5 bases). The length of the CDR3 is 14 residues. The V gene's germline CDR1 is SGDLS and CDR2 YYNGEE. The chain's CDR3 is CASSVGGRSTNTYF. CDR3 DNA sequence: TGTGCCAGCAGCGTAGGGGGACGGAGCACAAATACGTATTTT. Full variable domain (remainder filled in from reference TRBV9 and TRBJ1-4): DSGVTQTPKHLITATGQRVTLRCSPRSGDLSVYWYQQSLDQGLQFLIQYYNGEERAKGNILERFSAQQFPDLHSELNLSSLELGDSALYFCASSVGGRSTNTYFGSGTQLSVL.

This clonotype was picked up a small number of times. The chain recombines TRBV10-1 with TRBJ2-3; no firm D call. The CDR3 is 13 residues long. Trimming pared 6 bases from V and 0 bases from J, leaving 7 bases between. Germline V gene data show CDR1 as WNHNN and CDR2 as SYGVQD (reference sequence). The CDR3 DNA is TGCGCCAGCAGGGACGGAAGCACAGATACGCAGTATTTT. Protein: CASRDGSTDTQYF.

Points on this clonotype: The CDR3 does not close with the conserved phenylalanine or tryptophan, likely indicating a read error. No DNA is shown, since the ends of the CDR3 on it are uncertain; the CDR3 is the one TCRdb lists. The CDR3 spells CASSDPLSGRADDL. The gene calls are TRBV2 and TRBJ2-7; whether TRBD2, the table's D call, matches the DNA was not checked. A total of 14 residues make up the CDR3, ends included. The germline gives CDR1 SNHLY, CDR2 FYNNEI.

This clonotype was counted a single time. The chain combines TRBV2 with TRBJ2-7; TRBD1 matches at 8 bases. The CDR3 runs to 13 residues. Trimming took 8 bases from V and 2 from J; bases not matched to a gene: 5. CDR1 SNHLY and CDR2 FYNNEI come from the germline V gene. For the CDR3, the DNA is TGTGCCAGCGGACAGGGAGAGACCTACGAGCAGTACTTC. Amino acid sequence: CASGQGETYEQYF.

This clonotype was observed once. CDR3 sequence reads: CASSVGQGKTDEQQFF. CDR3 sequence (DNA): TGTGCCAGCAGCGTAGGGCAGGGGAAAACTGACGAGCAGCAGTTCTTC. The V call is TRBV9, the J call TRBJ2-1, with D perhaps TRBD1 (6 bases). Trimming cost V 0 bases and J 11 bases, with 21 bases left between them. The CDR3 contains 16 residues. Germline CDR1 SGDLS, CDR2 YYNGEE. The variable domain in full, with the rest retrieved from reference TRBV9 and TRBJ2-1, is DSGVTQTPKHLITATGQRVTLRCSPRSGDLSVYWYQQSLDQGLQFLIQYYNGEERAKGNILERFSAQQFPDLHSELNLSSLELGDSALYFCASSVGQGKTDEQQFFGPGTRLTVL.

Concerning this clonotype itself: One junction end does not reproduce the germline sequence, and a read error may be involved. The chain links TRBV7-9 to TRBJ2-5, with D perhaps matching TRBD2 (5 bases). Germline lookup yields CDR1 SEHNR and CDR2 FQNEAQ (reference sequence). CDR3 length: 14 amino acids. CDR3 in DNA: TGTGCCAGCAGCCCTGTGTGGGATCAGGACTTCCAGCCGTTC. This gives the protein CASSPVWDQDFQPF.

This sequence joins TRBV2 and TRBJ1-1; D remains unclear. This CDR3 comprises 15 residues. The germline V and J ends were trimmed by 8 bases and 14 bases, with 30 bases remaining between them. Germline V CDR1 and CDR2: SNHLY, FYNNEI. CDR3 nucleotides: TGTGCCAGCGGAAAGGGTGCGGAGTGGAACACAGCTTTCTTCTTT. It is translated as CASGKGAEWNTAFFF.

Worth noting for this clonotype: One junction end disagrees with the germline gene, perhaps due to a read error. The V call is TRBV7-9, the J call TRBJ1-2; D might be TRBD1 (6 bases). Per germline, CDR1 SEHNR and CDR2 FQNEAQ (reference sequence). The CDR3 runs to 16 residues. The CDR3 region has the DNA TGCGCCAGCAGCTTGAACAGGGACGGGGGCGTATATGACTACACCTTC. Protein: CASSLNRDGGVYDYTF. Supplemented by reference TRBV7-9 and TRBJ1-2, the full variable domain reads DTGVSQNPRHKITKRGQNVTFRCDPISEHNRLYWYRQTLGQGPEFLTYFQNEAQLEKSRLLSDRFSAERPKGSFSTLEIQRTEQGDSAMYLCASSLNRDGGVYDYTFGSGTRLTVV.

About this clonotype itself: Mismatch with germline at one junction end may stem from a read error. The chain employs TRBV2 and TRBJ1-2; D is undetermined. Germline V gene data show CDR1 as SNHLY and CDR2 as FYNNEI. The CDR3 is 13 residues long. Written as DNA, the CDR3 is TGCGCCAGCAGCCAAGGCGTCGCAGGTGGGCAGTCCTTC. Its translation: CASSQGVAGGQSF.

Comments on this clonotype: One end of the junction is discordant with germline, which a read error may explain. This rearrangement joins TRBV2 to TRBJ2-5, with D possibly called TRBD1 or TRBD2 (6 bases each). CDR3 length: 14 residues. CDR1 is SNHLY and CDR2 is FYNNEI in the germline V gene. In DNA form, the CDR3 reads TGTGCCAGCAGTGATGGGGGGCACAGATACGCAGTATTTTTC. It yields the protein CASSDGGHRYAVFF.

In regard to this clonotype: The junction and the germline gene differ at one end; a read error may be behind it. The genes are TRBV7-3 and TRBJ2-4, with unresolved D. The CDR3 extends over 12 amino acids. Germline V gives CDR1 SGHTA, CDR2 FQGTGA. As DNA, the CDR3 is TGTGCCAGCAGAGGTCATCCAAACATGACGTCCTTC. It yields the protein CASRGHPNMTSF.

V usage is TRBV7-7 and J usage is TRBJ2-3; tentative D call: TRBD2 (5 bases). Trimming removed 11 bases from V and 1 base from J, with 13 bases in between. This CDR3 region has 13 residues. Germline CDR1 is SSHAT and CDR2 is FNYEAQ (reference sequence). The CDR3 spells CAPRIGGTDTQYF. The CDR3 DNA is TGTGCCCCTAGGATCGGGGGCACAGATACGCAGTATTTT.

The V and J genes are TRBV5-6 and TRBJ2-3; TRBD2 matches 7 bases. This CDR3 spans 14 amino acids. V shed 0 bases and J 12 bases; nucleotides not matched to a gene: 10. CDR1 SGHDT and CDR2 YYEEEE come from the germline V gene. In DNA, the CDR3 is TGTGCCAGCAGCTTGGGGGAGGGCGGCTATAATCAGTATTTT. Its protein is CASSLGEGGYNQYF.